This T cell receptor (beta chain) was sequenced during a study of shared clonotypes between healthy human individuals. Findings of the study overall: Sequencing of the sorted subsets was shown by rarefaction to be incomplete despite large depth. Richness estimates generally favored naive over memory subsets.

Data came from immunoSEQ multiplex PCR; TCRdb stores just in-frame clones and leaves some out. This table has 2 million to 2.5 million clones, 80% to 95% appearing once. Only one count was recorded for this clone. The antigen remains unidentified. HIV-negative, healthy adults without recent acute infections or vaccinations were the donors. The sequenced material came from naive CD4+ T cells from PBMCs. The subset denotes: CD45RA+ positively selected. The TCR originated in a man younger than 35 in good health. Some clones in this sample may be carry-over from other donors' samples.

The CDR3 is CASTISETLYEQYF. The CDR3 nucleotides read TGTGCCAGCACAATAAGCGAAACTCTCTACGAGCAGTACTTC. The J gene is TRBJ2-7, the V gene TRBV28, with D hard to call. The ends were cut back, 7 bases at V and 3 bases at J, with 16 bases in the middle. This CDR3 is built from 14 residues. Germline CDR1 MDHEN, CDR2 SYDVKM. Looking up the rest from reference TRBV28 and TRBJ2-7 gives the full variable domain: DVKVTQSSRYLVKRTGEKVFLECVQDMDHENMFWYRQDPGLGLRLIYFSYDVKMKEKGDIPEGYSVSREKKERFSLILESASTNQTSMYLCASTISETLYEQYFGPGTRLTVT.